The 9 T cell receptor beta chains below all came from one sample that was sequenced in a study of blood T cell repertoires in COVID-19. Produced via immunoSEQ multiplex PCR; TCRdb's table is partial and in-frame only. The repertoire consists of 25,000 to 30,000 clones, with approximately 82% occurring once and the leading ten covering around two thirds. The sequenced sample was peripheral blood. Every receptor here comes from a man between 65 and 79 years old with acute or convalescent COVID-19.

The V call is TRBV7-3, the J call TRBJ1-3; TRBD1 matches 7 bases. The CDR3 covers 14 residues. Trimming at V came to 5 bases and at J to 4 bases, leaving 5 bases not matched to a gene. Germline CDR1 SGHTA, CDR2 FQGTGA. The CDR3 bases are TGTGCCAGCAGCCCAGGGGGAGGAGGAAACACCATATATTTT. Translating it yields CASSPGGGGNTIYF.

The J gene is TRBJ2-1, the V gene TRBV11-3; TRBD1 might be the D (5 bases). V shed 0 bases and J shed 7 bases, with 7 bases lying between them. In germline, CDR1 is SGHNT, CDR2 YENEEA. The CDR3 is 13 amino acids. The CDR3 sequence is CASSLERTNEQFF. CDR3 coding DNA: TGTGCCAGCAGCTTAGAGAGGACAAATGAGCAGTTCTTC. The full variable domain, rest sourced from reference TRBV11-3 and TRBJ2-1, is EAGVVQSPRYKIIEKKQPVAFWCNPISGHNTLYWYLQNLGQGPELLIRYENEEAVDDSQLPKDRFSAERLKGVDSTLKIQPAELGDSAVYLCASSLERTNEQFFGPGTRLTVL.

Only a few counts were recorded for this clone. The chain employs TRBV10-3 and TRBJ2-4, with D unresolved. This CDR3 has 14 residues. V was trimmed by 2 bases and J by 0 bases, leaving 5 bases between them. Germline V lookup: CDR1 ENHRY, CDR2 SYGVKD. In nucleotides, the CDR3 is TGTGCCATCAGTGAGGCAGGAGCCAAAAACATTCAGTACTTC. Its translation: CAISEAGAKNIQYF.

This clone was seen just once. The rearrangement links TRBV3-1 (or the pseudogene TRBV3-2) to TRBJ2-7, with 7 bases matching TRBD2. This CDR3 is built from 14 residues. The V gene's germline CDR1 is LGHDT and CDR2 YNNKEL (reference sequence). V shed 4 bases and J 2 bases; nucleotides not matched to a gene: 5. The CDR3 here is CASSPSAGPYEQYF. The DNA for the CDR3 is TGTGCCAGCAGCCCCTCAGCGGGGCCCTACGAGCAGTACTTC.

The chain uses TRBV6-6 and TRBJ2-7; TRBD1 is a possible D gene (5 bases). The V gene's germline CDR1 is MNHNY and CDR2 SVGAGI (reference sequence). The CDR3 runs to 14 residues. V was pared by 6 bases and J by 2 bases, with 14 bases between. CDR3 nucleotides: TGTGCCAGCAGCGATACAGGCTCCACCTACGAGCAGTACTTC. Residues: CASSDTGSTYEQYF.

The CDR3 nucleotides read TGTGCCAGCTCACAACAGGGGGGAGAAAAACTGTTTTTT. It encodes CASSQQGGEKLFF. The gene calls are TRBV18 and TRBJ1-4, with 8 bases aligning to TRBD1. The junction had 3 bases not matched to a gene; V was cut back by 4 bases and J by 8 bases. CDR3 size: 13 residues. From germline, CDR1 is KGHSH and CDR2 LQKENI.

The rearrangement joins TRBV11-2 to TRBJ1-5; TRBD1 matches 8 bases. The CDR3 consists of 15 residues. J gave up 1 base and V 5 bases, and 4 bases lay outside the gene matches. The germline gives CDR1 SGHAT, CDR2 FQNNGV. CDR3: CASSRQGLSNQPQHF. For the CDR3, the DNA is TGTGCCAGCAGCCGACAGGGGCTAAGCAATCAGCCCCAGCATTTT. Based on the CDR3 plus reference TRBV11-2 and TRBJ1-5, the full variable domain is EAGVAQSPRYKIIEKRQSVAFWCNPISGHATLYWYQQILGQGPKLLIQFQNNGVVDDSQLPKDRFSAERLKGVDSTLKIQPAKLEDSAVYLCASSRQGLSNQPQHFGDGTRLSIL.

The chain is built from TRBV6-1 and TRBJ1-4; no definite D call. Germline V CDR1 and CDR2: MNHNS, SASEGT. This CDR3 is 17 amino acids long. V was pared by 0 bases and J by 8 bases, with 19 bases between. The CDR3 DNA reads TGTGCCAGCAGTGAAGCCCGATATACAGTCATGGGCGAAAAACTGTTTTTT. The encoded protein is CASSEARYTVMGEKLFF.

This rearrangement joins TRBV10-3 to TRBJ1-1; the D gene is possibly TRBD1 (5 bases). This CDR3 has 15 amino acids. Germline lookup yields CDR1 ENHRY and CDR2 SYGVKD. V shed 6 bases and J shed 3 bases, with 17 bases lying between them. CDR3 loop: CAIRGGGGGYTEAFF. The CDR3 region has the DNA TGTGCCATCAGGGGGGGTGGCGGAGGCTACACTGAAGCTTTCTTT.